This TCR beta chain was retrieved from a study of T cell responses to AZD1222 COVID-19 vaccine (dated by TCRdb to the early 2020s). With respect to the entire study: TCR sequencing covered more than 230 trial participants: about 210 given two doses of AZD1222 and some 25 given two doses of MenACWY control vaccine. Trial participants were enrolled into age subgroups of 18-55, 56-69 and 70-plus years, which contained 148, 28 and 57 TCR-sequenced participants, respectively. Points the paper makes about the study in general: CD4 TCRs associated with the vaccine covered the entire spike protein, and the dominant responses were in regions 160-218 and 743-854. Reportedly, almost half of the unique spike-specific TCRs recognized epitopes lying outside the regions that are mutated in the B.1.351 and B.1.1.7 variants. In the small 56-69-year group, the increase in depth fell short of significance, most likely because of low power. A significant rise in spike-specific TCR breadth and depth was observed after two AZD1222 doses relative to day 0 and relative to MenACWY recipients. Participants were mostly white British, with more females than males. The authors suggested clonal diversity may have been underestimated. Because no samples from the day 14 peak response were available, repertoires could be characterized only after the peak T cell response. Conclusions about previously exposed vaccinees were limited because only a handful of AZD1222 recipients were SARS-CoV-2 seropositive at baseline.

The CDR3 regions of human TCRbeta chains were analyzed by immunosequencing. In the original analysis: TCRs in the repertoires were matched against a reference library of SARS-CoV-2-specific TCRs that had been generated with the MIRA antigen-specificity platform. Breadth was defined as the fraction of unique TCRs that were SARS-CoV-2-associated, and depth was defined as the fraction of total T cells that were SARS-CoV-2-associated. Using the MIRA data, every spike-specific TCR was mapped to the spike region that the TCR reacted to and assigned to either a CD4 or a CD8 class. Log10-transformed breadth and depth values were compared by one-way ANOVA with Sidak's multiple comparisons tests. TCRdb provides this immuneACCESS table in a form limited to in-frame rearrangements. Some clones are lacking; in checked studies, under half of them reflect an unresolved V gene, and why the rest are absent is not known. The DNA was the basis for D and trimming; V, J and clone size are from that table. The sample includes about 150,000 clones, with over 80% observed a single time. Roughly 3.8% of the sample comes from the top ten.

Trimming removed 2 bases from V and 7 bases from J, leaving 14 bases between the germline ends. As encoded in the germline V gene, CDR1 is MDHEN while CDR2 is SYDVKM. Including the terminal cysteine and phenylalanine, the CDR3 comprises 14 residues. Of the read, only the CDR3 DNA is kept; its 42 bases are in frame from base 1. The meaning of the sample's time point label: about 28 days (+/-7) after the second vaccine dose. AZD1222 recipients whose second dose came at about 4 weeks and those whose second dose came at about 12 weeks were combined into one group, since spike-specific TCR depth and breadth did not differ between the two schedules. Vaccinee samples came from UK trials COV001 and COV002, including a single-blind randomized controlled phase 2/3 trial of AZD1222 (ChAdOx1 nCoV-19) in healthy adults. Trial participant PBMC samples were collected at day 0 and day 28 after the second dose for TCRbeta chain sequencing.

For this clone: Its antigen specificity is not known. Per-base qualities were not stored, and no clone one base away is much larger.

The chain was built from TRBV28 and TRBJ1-2, and possibly TRBD1, on 5 matching bases. This clonotype was sampled from an adult who received the AZD1222 COVID-19 vaccine. The sequencing here drew on peripheral blood, taken 28 days after the second AZD1222 dose. The DNA sequence is as follows: TGTGCCAGCAGTTTAGAGACAGTGCTAAGTGGCTACACCTTC. It is translated as CASSLETVLSGYTF.